This T cell receptor (beta chain) originates from a study of blood T cells in healthy people across ages (dated by TCRdb to about 2015). Regarding the study in general: In model experiments, template switching captured about one uniquely barcoded TCR beta cDNA molecule for every two T cells. Using deep sequencing normalized with unique cDNA molecular identifiers, the study measured how TCR beta repertoire diversity changes with age. Four age groups were formed from the donors: young (average approximately 17 years), middle-aged (around 37), aged (62) and long-lived (about 80). To avoid experimental bias, donors of different ages were distributed randomly across sequencing lanes. The study analyzed two additional independent replicas of 1 million unique cDNA reads from the same blood draw for two donors, one aged 18 to 30 and one aged 80 or older.

Donors were 39 systemically healthy Caucasian individuals from Russia aged roughly 6 to 95 years. Around 10 milliliters of peripheral blood were drawn from each donor into EDTA-treated Vacutainer tubes. Ficoll-Paque density-gradient centrifugation was used to isolate PBMCs, with at least 7 million per sample. Trizol reagent was used to extract total RNA from the PBMCs, yielding at least 6 micrograms per sample. The percentages of naive CD45RAhigh/CD27high T cells were determined by flow cytometry on a PBMC aliquot from every donor. The CDR3 contains 16 residues, cysteine and phenylalanine counted. The only DNA kept is the CDR3, 48 bases in frame from the first base. As encoded in the germline V gene, CDR1 is KGHDR while CDR2 is SFDVKD. Results the study describes overall, beyond this receptor: The long-lived group showed more naive CD4+ T cells, fewer expanded clones and increased TCR diversity than the aged group, suggesting age selection. Donor CMV infection status was unknown, potentially confounding age-related changes in expanded clonotypes. Because profiling used bulk unsorted PBMCs, naive and antigen-experienced compartments could not be compared conclusively. Observed TCR beta diversity correlated strongly with the percentage of naive T cells measured by flow cytometry. Observed TCR beta diversity per million T cells fell roughly linearly with age, and a significant reduction was already apparent by age about 43. Estimates of total diversity based on one million sequenced T cells were regarded as lower bounds and as underestimates.

To prepare the library, 5' RACE was applied. Reads for this sample came from an Illumina HiSeq 2500. A second PCR of roughly 6 to 11 cycles was performed with a sample-barcoded 5' primer and a J-beta primer mix. A unique molecular identifier was introduced onto each TCR beta cDNA molecule by a template-switch 5' adaptor carrying 12 random nucleotides. Each sample yielded at least 3 million CDR3-containing paired-end reads. The Mint cDNA synthesis kit, primed by a TRBC-specific oligonucleotide, was used to synthesize first-strand cDNA from all RNA. All cDNA was treated with uracil-DNA glycosylase and then went through a first 18-cycle PCR with the universal primers M1SS and BC2_uni_R. The authors' pipeline ran thus. Each sample was normalized by randomly selecting 1 million high-quality reads, each carrying a distinct molecular identifier. Reads sharing molecular identifiers were discarded rather than binned into consensus sequences. CDR3 identification, clonotype clustering and error correction used MiTCR with a Q25 quality threshold and the strictest error-elimination algorithm. A nonparametric unseen species model with Euler transformation was used to estimate a lower bound on total TCR beta diversity. The public reads were reprocessed in TCRdb via fastp at Q25 and MiXCR, keeping in-frame beta chains. Identical CDR3 protein sequences are pooled into one entry, listed with their most common genes and DNA. Here the V and J calls rest on TCRdb's processing, not on the authors' analysis. The table for this sample lists roughly 1.5 million distinct CDR3 sequences; approximately 43% of them were counted only once. The leading ten clones occupy more than 4% of the sample.

As for this clonotype: Its specific antigen is unknown. One end of the junction varies from germline; a read error may be responsible.

The sequence derives from a young woman in good health. Sequencing used blood. The chain is assembled from TRBV24-1 and TRBJ2-1; the D element could tentatively be TRBD1 or TRBD2, as 6 bases agree for each. The CDR3 region: CATSGMGGFSYSEQFF. The DNA sequence is as follows: TGTGCCACCAGTGGCATGGGGGGCTTCTCCTACAGTGAGCAGTTCTTC.